A single sample is the source of the 5 T cell receptor beta chains below, sequenced in a study of neurological immune-mediated disorders. TCRdb used MiXCR to reprocess the 5' RACE reads, holding one entry per CDR3 protein. Altogether 35,000 to 40,000 distinct CDR3 sequences are present, around 2.5% being singletons, with the ten largest covering approximately 2.4%. Sample: PBMCs. The receptors were gathered from a man between 45 and 60 years old with multiple sclerosis.

This clonotype occurred many times. CDR3 in amino acids: CAISDPGRRSGELFF. The CDR3 DNA reads TGTGCCATCAGTGACCCAGGCCGCCGTTCCGGGGAGCTGTTTTTT. V and J are TRBV10-3 and TRBJ2-2, with D unclear. Germline V gene lookup returns CDR1 ENHRY and CDR2 SYGVKD. V shed 3 bases and J shed 6 bases, with 14 bases lying between them. This CDR3 is built from 15 residues.

This clonotype was counted many times. The chain couples TRBV20-1 to TRBJ2-2, with TRBD1 identical over 7 bases. The CDR3 length is 14 residues. The J segment lost 2 bases and the V segment lost 1 base, leaving 1 base of the junction unmatched. Germline CDR1 and CDR2: DFQATT and SNEGSKA (reference sequence). The CDR3 DNA reads as TGCAGTGCTAGAGGGACAGGAAACACCGGGGAGCTGTTTTTT. Translating gives CSARGTGNTGELFF.

At least ten counts were recorded for this clonotype. The V gene is TRBV11-3, the J gene TRBJ2-1; 10 nucleotides align to TRBD1. V trimming: 4 bases; J trimming: 1 base; junction bases outside the gene matches: 4. Germline values: CDR1 SGHNT, CDR2 YENEEA. The CDR3 is 16 amino acids. The CDR3 sequence is CASSSRDRGSYNEQFF. The CDR3 DNA reads TGTGCCAGCAGCTCACGGGACAGGGGATCCTACAATGAGCAGTTCTTC.

This clonotype appeared many times. This sequence joins TRBV7-9 and TRBJ1-4, with TRBD1 as a possible D gene (5 bases). Trimming stripped 2 bases from V and 4 bases from J, with 11 bases between. CDR3 length equals 15 residues. Germline CDR1 is SEHNR and CDR2 is FQNEAQ (reference sequence). CDR3 loop: CASSLTQGFNEKLFF. The CDR3 coding sequence is TGTGCCAGCAGCTTAACCCAGGGTTTTAATGAAAAACTGTTTTTT. The variable domain in full, with the rest retrieved from reference TRBV7-9 and TRBJ1-4, is DTGVSQNPRHKITKRGQNVTFRCDPISEHNRLYWYRQTLGQGPEFLTYFQNEAQLEKSRLLSDRFSAERPKGSFSTLEIQRTEQGDSAMYLCASSLTQGFNEKLFFGSGTQLSVL.

This clonotype was seen repeatedly, ten times or more. This rearrangement joins TRBV5-1 to TRBJ1-3; D unclear. This CDR3 comprises 17 residues. Germline V gene sequence: CDR1 SGHRS, CDR2 YFSETQ. V was clipped by 2 bases and J by 0 bases, with 15 bases between them. CDR3 nucleotide sequence: TGCGCCAGCAGCTTAGGCTCGATCGAAAACTCTGGAAACACCATATATTTT. Its translation: CASSLGSIENSGNTIYF.